These 17 T cell receptor beta chains share one sample of origin, sequenced in a study of blood T cell repertoires in COVID-19. Sequencing was performed with immunoSEQ multiplex PCR; in TCRdb, only in-frame clones are kept and a portion is missing. The table lists 200,000 to 250,000 clones, roughly 90% of them singletons. Material: PBMCs or T cells enriched from blood (not recorded which). These receptors all come from a woman between 25 and 40 years old who had recovered from COVID-19.

The CDR3: CASSGHTSYEQYF. In DNA form, the CDR3 reads TGTGCCAGCAGCGGACATACTTCCTACGAGCAGTACTTC. V is TRBV4-2 and J is TRBJ2-7; a possible D gene is TRBD1 (5 bases). V was cut by 5 bases and J by 1 base, with 9 bases left in between. Germline CDR1 LGHNA, CDR2 YNFKEQ. There are 13 residues in the CDR3.

The chain uses TRBV5-1 and TRBJ1-1; D remains unclear. The germline V gene has CDR1 SGHRS and CDR2 YFSETQ. The CDR3 contains 13 residues. V was pared by 0 bases and J by 6 bases, with 9 bases between. CDR3 DNA: TGCGCCAGCAGCTTGGGACATTCGGCTGAAGCTTTCTTT. It encodes CASSLGHSAEAFF.

The genes are TRBV5-5 and TRBJ2-7, with D perhaps matching TRBD2 (5 bases). The CDR3 consists of 13 residues. CDR1 is SGHKS, CDR2 YYEKEE, per germline (reference sequence). Between the trimmed V and J ends, which lost 1 base and 3 bases, there was a span of 8 bases. The chain's CDR3 is CASSLREHYEQYF. The CDR3 DNA sequence: TGTGCCAGCAGCTTGAGGGAGCACTACGAGCAGTACTTC. The complete variable domain, with remaining parts taken from reference TRBV5-5 and TRBJ2-7, reads DAGVTQSPTHLIKTRGQQVTLRCSPISGHKSVSWYQQVLGQGPQFIFQYYEKEERGRGNFPDRFSARQFPNYSSELNVNALLLGDSALYLCASSLREHYEQYFGPGTRLTVT.

The chain joins TRBV29-1 to TRBJ1-1, with 8 bases aligning to TRBD1. V gave up 6 bases and J gave up 4 bases; unmatched junction bases: 7. The CDR3 loop spans 13 amino acids. Per germline, CDR1 SQVTM and CDR2 ANQGSEA. CDR3 residues: CSVDRGGITEAFF. CDR3 DNA sequence: TGCAGCGTAGACAGGGGAGGCATCACTGAAGCTTTCTTT. The full variable domain, in which reference TRBV29-1 and TRBJ1-1 provide the parts outside the CDR3, is SAVISQKPSRDICQRGTSLTIQCQVDSQVTMMFWYRQQPGQSLTLIATANQGSEATYESGFVIDKFPISRPNLTFSTLTVSNMSPEDSSIYLCSVDRGGITEAFFGQGTRLTVV.

This clone was observed a single time. V usage is TRBV12-3 or TRBV12-4 and J usage is TRBJ1-5; D is uncertain. This CDR3 region has 11 residues. V lost 1 base to trimming and J lost 9 bases, with 4 bases between them. CDR3 DNA sequence: TGTGCCAGCAGTTTAGGGGCGCCCCAGCATTTT. Translated: CASSLGAPQHF.

The CDR3 spells CASSQEVGDTEAFF. For the CDR3, the DNA is TGCGCCAGCAGCCAAGAAGTTGGAGACACTGAAGCTTTCTTT. The chain employs TRBV4-1 and TRBJ1-1; D not certain. The CDR3 has 14 amino acids. The germline gives CDR1 MGHRA, CDR2 YSYEKL. Trimming removed 0 bases at V and 3 bases at J, with 8 bases between.

This clone is a singleton in its sample. V is TRBV3-1 (or the pseudogene TRBV3-2) and J is TRBJ2-7; D is unclear. CDR1 is LGHDT and CDR2 is YNNKEL in the germline V gene (reference sequence). The germline V and J ends were trimmed by 2 bases and 3 bases, with 8 bases remaining between them. The CDR3 has 13 residues. CDR3 DNA sequence: TGTGCCAGCAGCCAAACTGGTAACTACGAGCAGTACTTC. Its translation is CASSQTGNYEQYF.

The chain couples TRBV18 to TRBJ2-5; 7 nucleotides match TRBD2. Germline values: CDR1 KGHSH, CDR2 LQKENI. The V and J ends lost 6 bases and 2 bases, in that order; junction bases with no gene match: 6. The CDR3 runs 14 residues. The CDR3 bases are TGTGCCAGCTCCCGGGGACTAATACAAGAGACCCAGTACTTC. This sequence encodes CASSRGLIQETQYF.

This clone was picked up one time. The V call is TRBV3-1 (or the pseudogene TRBV3-2), the J call TRBJ1-2; D unclear. The CDR3 runs 14 residues. CDR1 is LGHDT and CDR2 is YNNKEL in the germline V gene (reference sequence). Trimming cost V 3 bases and J 8 bases, with 16 bases left between them. The CDR3 region has the DNA TGTGCCAGCAGCCAGATGGAGTTGCCCCTGGGCTACACCTTC. It is translated as CASSQMELPLGYTF.

V usage is TRBV7-9 and J usage is TRBJ2-1; 8 bases line up with TRBD2. V lost 7 bases to trimming and J lost 2 bases; unmatched junction nucleotides: 4. The germline V gene has CDR1 SEHNR and CDR2 FQNEAQ (reference sequence). The CDR3 is made up of 14 amino acids. The CDR3 bases are TGTGCCAGCACCGCGGGGGGTACCTACAATGAGCAGTTCTTC. Residues: CASTAGGTYNEQFF.

V gene TRBV27 combines with J gene TRBJ2-1, with 12 bases lining up with TRBD2. The CDR3 is made up of 15 amino acids. The germline V gene encodes CDR1 MNHEY and CDR2 SMNVEV (reference sequence). V lost 4 bases to trimming and J lost 5 bases; unmatched junction nucleotides: 3. This CDR3 reads CASSSSGGANNEQFF. CDR3 nucleotide sequence: TGTGCCAGCAGTTCTAGCGGGGGGGCTAACAATGAGCAGTTCTTC.

V is TRBV19 and J is TRBJ2-4; tentatively, D is TRBD2 (6 bases). Between the trimmed V and J ends, which lost 4 bases and 4 bases, there was a span of 11 bases. The CDR3 contains 14 residues. Germline V lookup: CDR1 LNHDA, CDR2 SQIVND (reference sequence). The DNA of the CDR3 is TGTGCCAGTAGTAACCCGGGGGAAAAAAACATTCAGTACTTC. Its protein is CASSNPGEKNIQYF.

The genes are TRBV10-3 and TRBJ2-5; TRBD2 agrees at 9 bases. The CDR3 totals 15 residues. V lost 0 bases, J lost 4 bases, and 3 bases stayed unmatched. Germline V gene lookup returns CDR1 ENHRY and CDR2 SYGVKD. CDR3 nucleotides: TGTGCCATCAGTGAGTCGGGACTAGCTAGAGAGACCCAGTACTTC. Translated, it gives CAISESGLARETQYF.

V is TRBV7-8 and J is TRBJ2-5, with TRBD2 identical over 8 bases. Germline-derived CDR1 and CDR2 are SGHVS and FQNEAQ. CDR3 size: 15 residues. Losses at the gene ends were 3 bases for V and 3 bases for J; bases not matched to a gene: 6. The CDR3 loop reads CASSFEGLAKETQYF. The CDR3, as DNA: TGTGCCAGCAGCTTCGAAGGACTAGCCAAAGAGACCCAGTACTTC. The variable domain in full, completed from reference TRBV7-8 and TRBJ2-5, reads GAGVSQSPRYKVAKRGQDVALRCDPISGHVSLFWYQQALGQGPEFLTYFQNEAQLDKSGLPSDRFFAERPEGSVSTLKIQRTQQEDSAVYLCASSFEGLAKETQYFGPGTRLLVL.

The chain carries TRBV11-2 and TRBJ1-4, with D unclear. Germline-derived CDR1 and CDR2 are SGHAT and FQNNGV. The CDR3 contains 15 residues. Trimming removed 1 base from V and 2 bases from J, with 8 bases in between. CDR3 region: CASSLGGTTNEKLFF. For the CDR3, the DNA is TGTGCCAGCAGCTTAGGAGGCACTACTAATGAAAAACTGTTTTTT.

The V call is TRBV4-1, the J call TRBJ1-5; 7 nucleotides match TRBD1. Looked up from germline, CDR1 is MGHRA and CDR2 is YSYEKL. The CDR3 contains 17 residues. Germline trimming cut 2 bases from V and 1 base from J; bases unmatched to any gene: 8. CDR3 sequence (DNA): TGCGCCAGCAGCCAATCCGGACAGGTCGGGAGCAATCAGCCCCAGCATTTT. Amino acid sequence: CASSQSGQVGSNQPQHF.

The CDR3 DNA sequence: TGTGCCAGCAGCTTAGAGCCAGACACTCCCTATGGCTACACCTTC. It yields the protein CASSLEPDTPYGYTF. The chain has TRBV7-2 and TRBJ1-2; D unresolved. Germline CDR1 and CDR2: SGHTA and FQGNSA. The CDR3 loop spans 15 amino acids. V lost 1 base and J 4 bases, leaving 13 bases between the germline ends.